This TCR beta chain was captured by sequencing in a study of blood T cell repertoires in COVID-19. This table comes from immunoSEQ multiplex PCR, and its TCRdb copy is limited to in-frame clones, with some not included. The repertoire holds approximately 150,000 clones, with around 80% as singletons. J gave up 5 bases and V 4 bases, and 9 bases lay outside the gene matches. The CDR3 is made up of 16 amino acids. Germline V gene data show CDR1 as MNHEY and CDR2 as SVGAGI. This sequence joins TRBV6-5 and TRBJ2-1, with 9 bases aligning to TRBD1. The sequencing input was peripheral blood. The receptor was derived from a woman in her 50s in a cohort sampled during active or convalescent COVID-19. The CDR3 loop reads CASSFWTGEGNNEQFF. CDR3 nucleotides: TGTGCCAGCAGTTTCTGGACAGGGGAGGGGAACAATGAGCAGTTCTTC.